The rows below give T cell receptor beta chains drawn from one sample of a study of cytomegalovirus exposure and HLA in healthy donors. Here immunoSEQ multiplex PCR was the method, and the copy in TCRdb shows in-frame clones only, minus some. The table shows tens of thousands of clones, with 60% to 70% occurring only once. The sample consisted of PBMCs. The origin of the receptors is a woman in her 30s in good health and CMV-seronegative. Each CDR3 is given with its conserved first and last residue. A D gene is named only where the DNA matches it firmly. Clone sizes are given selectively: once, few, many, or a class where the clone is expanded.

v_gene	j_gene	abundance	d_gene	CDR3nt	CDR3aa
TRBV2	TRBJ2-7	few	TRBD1	TGTGCCAGCAGTGATAGGGGACAGTACGAGCAGTACTTC	CASSDRGQYEQYF
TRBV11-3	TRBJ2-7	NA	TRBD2	TGTGCCAGCAGCCCGCGGGGGGGCAGGCACGAGCAGTACTTC	CASSPRGGRHEQYF
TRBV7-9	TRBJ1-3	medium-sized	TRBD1	TGTGCCAGCAGCTTAGTTGAGGGGGCTCTATCTGGAAACACCATATATTTT	CASSLVEGALSGNTIYF
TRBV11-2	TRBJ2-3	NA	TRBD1	TGTGCCAGCAGCTTAGACGGGGGGGACAGGGGTAGCACAGATACGCAGTATTTT	CASSLDGGDRGSTDTQYF
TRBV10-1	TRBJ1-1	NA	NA	TGCGCCAGCAGTGAAACGGGGGGTTACACTAAAGCTTTCTTT	CASSETGGYTKAFF
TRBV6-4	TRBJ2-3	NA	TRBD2	TGTGCCAGCAGTGCCCTAGCGGGGGGGGATACGCAGTATTTT	CASSALAGGDTQYF
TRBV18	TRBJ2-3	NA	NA	TGTGCCAGCTCAGAATACAGCAGCACAGATACGCAGTATTTT	CASSEYSSTDTQYF
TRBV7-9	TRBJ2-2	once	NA	TGTGCCAGCAGCCCCCGGACTATGAACACCGGGGAGCTGTTTTTT	CASSPRTMNTGELFF
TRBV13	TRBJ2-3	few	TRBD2	TGTGCCAGCAGCCCCGATAGCGGGAGGCCGACAGATACGCAGTATTTT	CASSPDSGRPTDTQYF
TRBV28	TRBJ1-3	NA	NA	TGTGCCAGCAGTTTAATGGGACTCCGAAACACCATATATTTT	CASSLMGLRNTIYF
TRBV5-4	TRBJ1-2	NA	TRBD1	TGTGCCAGCAGCGCCGGGGGACAGGGAAGAATATATGGCTACACCTTC	CASSAGGQGRIYGYTF
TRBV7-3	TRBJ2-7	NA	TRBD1	TGTGCCAGCAGCGCAACCGGGACAGGGAACGAGCAGTACTTC	CASSATGTGNEQYF
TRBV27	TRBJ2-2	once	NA	TGTGCCAGCAGTCTTACTTGGATCAGCGACGGGGAGCTGTTTTTT	CASSLTWISDGELFF
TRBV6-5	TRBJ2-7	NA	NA	TGTGCCAGTAATAGCTTTAGGACCTACGAGCAGTACTTC	CASNSFRTYEQYF
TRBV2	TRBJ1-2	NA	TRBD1	TGTGCCAGCAAACAAAAACTGACCGGGACAGTTTATGGCTACACCTTC	CASKQKLTGTVYGYTF
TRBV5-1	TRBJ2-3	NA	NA	TGCGCCAGCAGCTTGTGGGGGGTAGCGGTCACAGATACGCAGTATTTT	CASSLWGVAVTDTQYF
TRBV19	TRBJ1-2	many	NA	TGTGCCAGTACTCCTGGGGCCCACTATGGCTACACCTTC	CASTPGAHYGYTF
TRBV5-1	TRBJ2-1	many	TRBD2	TGCGCCAGCAGCTTGGTAAAGGGGGGGGCTAGCGGGGGAAGTGAGCAGTTCTTC	CASSLVKGGASGGSEQFF
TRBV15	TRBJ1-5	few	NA	TGTGCCACCAGCAGAGACAGGGTTCAGCCCCAGCATTTT	CATSRDRVQPQHF
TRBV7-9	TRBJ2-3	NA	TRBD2	TGTGCCAGCAGCTTAAGGGCCCGGGGGGGCACAGATACGCAGTATTTT	CASSLRARGGTDTQYF
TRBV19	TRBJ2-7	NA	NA	TGTGCCAGTAGTATAGATGGTGGAGGGACCTCCTACGAGCAGTACTTC	CASSIDGGGTSYEQYF